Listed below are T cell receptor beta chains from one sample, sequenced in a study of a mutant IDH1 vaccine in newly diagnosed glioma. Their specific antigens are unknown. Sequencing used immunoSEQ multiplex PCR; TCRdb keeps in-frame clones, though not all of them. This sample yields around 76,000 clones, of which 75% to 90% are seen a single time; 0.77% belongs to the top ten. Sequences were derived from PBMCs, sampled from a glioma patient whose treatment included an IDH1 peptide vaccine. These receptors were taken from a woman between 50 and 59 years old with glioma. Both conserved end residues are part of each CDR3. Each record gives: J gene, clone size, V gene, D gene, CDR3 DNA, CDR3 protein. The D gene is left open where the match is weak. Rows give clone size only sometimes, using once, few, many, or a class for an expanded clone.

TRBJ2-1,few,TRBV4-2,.,TGTGCCAGCAGCCACGACCAACACAATGAGCAGTTCTTC,CASSHDQHNEQFF
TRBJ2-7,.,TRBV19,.,TGTGCCAGTAGAGCGCGGGGCCCAGGGTTCCACGAGCAGTACTTC,CASRARGPGFHEQYF
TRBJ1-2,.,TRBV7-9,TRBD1,TGTGCCAGCAGCTTCCCCCACGCGACAGGGCCTAACTATGGCTACACCTTC,CASSFPHATGPNYGYTF
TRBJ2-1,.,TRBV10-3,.,TGTGCCATCAGGGACAGCGCCTACAATGAGCAGTTCTTC,CAIRDSAYNEQFF
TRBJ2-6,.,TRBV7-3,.,TGTGCCAGCAGCCGTGGGGCAGGCGGCTCTGGGGCCAACGTCCTGACTTTC,CASSRGAGGSGANVLTF
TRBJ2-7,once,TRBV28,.,TGTGCCAGCAGTAAACAGGGCTCCTACGAGCAGTACTTC,CASSKQGSYEQYF
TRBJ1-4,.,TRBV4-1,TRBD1,TGCGCCAGCAGCCAAACCGGGACAGGAGGTGAAAAACTGTTTTTT,CASSQTGTGGEKLFF
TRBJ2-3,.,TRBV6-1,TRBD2,TGTGCCAGCAGCGAGGGACTAGTAGGGAATACGCAGTATTTT,CASSEGLVGNTQYF
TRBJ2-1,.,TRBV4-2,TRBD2,TGTGCCAGCAGCCAACCAGGAAGGGAGGGCTACAATGAGCAGTTCTTC,CASSQPGREGYNEQFF
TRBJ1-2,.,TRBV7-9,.,TGTGCCAGCAGCTACCACAGCGACAGGATAGTCGGCTACACCTTC,CASSYHSDRIVGYTF
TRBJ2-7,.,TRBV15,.,TGTGCCACCAGCAGGACAGCCACCTACGAGCAGTACTTC,CATSRTATYEQYF
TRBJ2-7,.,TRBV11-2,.,TGTGCCAGCAGCTTAATCTTAGGGAGCCCCTACGAGCAGTACTTC,CASSLILGSPYEQYF
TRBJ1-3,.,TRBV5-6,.,TGTGCCAGCAGCTTGGAAGGACTCCCGGGCGACACCATATATTTT,CASSLEGLPGDTIYF
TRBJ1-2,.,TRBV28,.,TGTGCCAGCAGTTTCCCAGGGCTTAACTATGGCTACACCTTC,CASSFPGLNYGYTF
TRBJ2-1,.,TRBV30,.,TGTGCCTGGAGTCGGGGAAGAGATAATGGTCGGTTCTTC,CAWSRGRDNGRFF
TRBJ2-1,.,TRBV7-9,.,TGTGCCAGCAGCAGCAACAGGGGCGGGAGCAACAATGAGCAGTTCTTC,CASSSNRGGSNNEQFF
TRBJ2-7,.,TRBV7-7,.,TGTGCTAGCAGCCCAAAGGCTCCCTCAGAGGAGCAGTACTTC,CASSPKAPSEEQYF
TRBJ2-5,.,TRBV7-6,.,TGTGCCAGCAGCTTAGGGGAATTCCAAGAGACCCAGTACTTC,CASSLGEFQETQYF
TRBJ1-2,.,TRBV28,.,TGTGCCAGCAGTTTATTTGACGGGGGAGCTAACTATGGCTACACCTTC,CASSLFDGGANYGYTF
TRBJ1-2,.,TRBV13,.,TGTGCCAGCAGCTCCGGGAAGGGTAACTATGGCTACACCTTC,CASSSGKGNYGYTF
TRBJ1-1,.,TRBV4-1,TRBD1,TGCGCCAGCAGCCAAAAATGGGATAGACAGGGCCCAGCTTTCTTT,CASSQKWDRQGPAFF
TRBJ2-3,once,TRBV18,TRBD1,TGTGCCAGCTCACTTGGGACAGGGGGGACAGATACGCAGTATTTT,CASSLGTGGTDTQYF
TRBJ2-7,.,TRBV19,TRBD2,TGTGCCAGTAGGGGAGGGGCTTACGAGCAGTACTTC,CASRGGAYEQYF
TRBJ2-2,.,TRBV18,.,TGTGCCAGCTCACCACCGAGCCGGGAGCTGTTTTTT,CASSPPSRELFF
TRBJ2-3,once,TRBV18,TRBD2,TGTGCCAGCTCACGTACGGGAGGGGGCACAGATACGCAGTATTTT,CASSRTGGGTDTQYF
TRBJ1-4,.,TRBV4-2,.,TGTGCCAGCAGCGACTACAGCGGGGAAAAGGAAAAACTGTTTTTT,CASSDYSGEKEKLFF
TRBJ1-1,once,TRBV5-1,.,TGCGCCAGCAGCTTGGAGGGGAAGAACACTGAAGCTTTCTTT,CASSLEGKNTEAFF
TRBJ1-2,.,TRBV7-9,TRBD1,TGTGCCAGCAGCTTAGCCCGGGACAGAGCTAACTATGGCTACACCTTC,CASSLARDRANYGYTF
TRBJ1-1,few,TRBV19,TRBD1,TGTGCCAGTAGTGTCGGGACAGGGGAAGGGATGAACACTGAAGCTTTCTTT,CASSVGTGEGMNTEAFF
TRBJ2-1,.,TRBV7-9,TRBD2,TGTGCCAGCAGCTTAGGGACTAGGGAGGGGCAGTTCTTC,CASSLGTREGQFF
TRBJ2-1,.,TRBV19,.,TGTGCCAGTAGTATGGTTAGGGCGACCTACAATGAGCAGTTCTTC,CASSMVRATYNEQFF
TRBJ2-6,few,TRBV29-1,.,TGCAGCGTTGCCTCTGGGGCCAACGTCCTGACTTTC,CSVASGANVLTF
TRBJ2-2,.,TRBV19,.,TGTGCCAGTAGTATGATTAGGCTAGCGAGGCCCGGGGAGCTGTTTTTT,CASSMIRLARPGELFF
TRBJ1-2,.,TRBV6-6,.,TGTGCCAGCAGTTACGAGGCCAGGGTCATTAACTATGGCTACACCTTC,CASSYEARVINYGYTF
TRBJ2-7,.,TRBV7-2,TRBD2,TGTGCCAGCAGCCAGACGGGACTAGCGGTGTCCTACGAGCAGTACTTC,CASSQTGLAVSYEQYF
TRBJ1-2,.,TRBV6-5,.,TGTGCCAGCAGTTACTCGAAGGGACGGGTAGAGGGCTACACCTTC,CASSYSKGRVEGYTF
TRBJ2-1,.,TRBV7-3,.,TGTGCCAGCAGCTTACGTTGGAGCTCCTACAATGAGCAGTTCTTC,CASSLRWSSYNEQFF
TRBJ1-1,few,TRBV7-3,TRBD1,TGTGCCAGCAGCATACGACAGGGACCCCTCACTGAAGCTTTCTTT,CASSIRQGPLTEAFF